The 18 T cell receptor beta chains presented below share a single source sample, sequenced in a study of Ad26.COV2.S vaccination and SARS-CoV-2 variants. Treatment indicated: 15 to 20 received Ad26.COV2.S at low or high dose, single or two shots; roughly 5 received placebo; per-sample allocation not given. Collection of samples fell on day 63 after the first vaccine or placebo injection. Repertoires were generated with immunoSEQ multiplex PCR, while TCRdb's copy carries only in-frame clones and drops some. In the table there are hundreds of thousands of clones, roughly 90% of which are singletons. The starting material was peripheral blood, obtained in a trial of Ad26.COV2.S vaccine versus placebo. These receptor sequences come from a person aged 18-60 years who received the Ad26.COV2.S COVID-19 vaccine or a placebo.

The chain joins TRBV4-3 to TRBJ2-1; maybe TRBD1 (6 bases). The germline V gene has CDR1 LGHNA and CDR2 YSLEER. The ends were cut back, 0 bases at V and 3 bases at J, with 12 bases in the middle. CDR3 length: 16 amino acids. The CDR3 sequence is CASSQDFQGRYNEQFF. The CDR3, as DNA: TGCGCCAGCAGCCAAGATTTCCAGGGGCGCTACAATGAGCAGTTCTTC.

Only one count was recorded for this clone. The rearrangement links TRBV30 to TRBJ2-3; D gene unclear. The germline V gene has CDR1 GTSNPN and CDR2 SVGIG (reference sequence). Deletions cut 5 bases from V and 6 bases from J, with 9 bases between. There are 11 residues in the CDR3. DNA for the CDR3: TGTGCCTGGCACAGTTCTGATACGCAGTATTTT. Protein product: CAWHSSDTQYF. Full variable domain (remainder filled in from reference TRBV30 and TRBJ2-3): SQTIHQWPATLVQPVGSPLSLECTVEGTSNPNLYWYRQAAGRGLQLLFYSVGIGQISSEVPQNLSASRPQDRQFILSSKKLLLSDSGFYLCAWHSSDTQYFGPGTRLTVL.

This chain connects TRBV3-1 (or the pseudogene TRBV3-2) to TRBJ2-1, with 9 bases lining up with TRBD2. Germline loops: CDR1 LGHDT, CDR2 YNNKEL (reference sequence). This CDR3 region has 13 residues. With 4 bases clipped from V and 5 bases from J, the junction kept 0 bases outside the gene matches. CDR3 nucleotide sequence: TGTGCCAGCAGCCGGACTAGCGACAATGAGCAGTTCTTC. Its protein is CASSRTSDNEQFF.

This sequence joins TRBV6-2 or TRBV6-3 and TRBJ1-5; D possibly corresponds to TRBD1 (5 bases). The germline V gene encodes CDR1 MNHEY and CDR2 SVGEGT. The CDR3 contains 15 residues. Trimming took off 1 base at V and 0 bases at J, with 7 bases between the two ends. CDR3 in DNA: TGTGCCAGCAGTTACTGGGGGTATAGCAATCAGCCCCAGCATTTT. It yields the protein CASSYWGYSNQPQHF.

The J gene is TRBJ2-5, the V gene TRBV9, with 12 bases identical to TRBD2. The CDR3 is 16 amino acids. Trimming took 3 bases from V and 5 from J; bases not matched to a gene: 8. The germline V gene encodes CDR1 SGDLS and CDR2 YYNGEE. CDR3 in amino acids: CASSASTSGRRETQYF. Here the CDR3 DNA reads TGTGCCAGCAGCGCCTCGACTAGCGGGAGAAGGGAGACCCAGTACTTC.

In this sample, this clone turned up a few times. This chain uses TRBV19 with TRBJ1-2, with D unclear. This CDR3 spans 13 amino acids. The V gene's germline CDR1 is LNHDA and CDR2 SQIVND (reference sequence). Trimming left V 5 bases short and J 7 bases short, with 14 bases between. CDR3 nucleotide sequence: TGTGCCAGTAGTTCGGGATGGCGGATTGGCTACACCTTC. Its protein is CASSSGWRIGYTF.

The rearrangement joins TRBV6-4 to TRBJ1-5; 7 bases agree with TRBD1. Germline loops: CDR1 MRHNA, CDR2 SNTAGT. The V gene end was trimmed by 6 bases and the J gene end by 4 bases; junction bases not matched to a gene: 9. CDR3 length: 15 amino acids. The CDR3 coding sequence is TGTGCCAGCAGGGGTCTGGACAGGACTAATCAGCCCCAGCATTTT. It yields the protein CASRGLDRTNQPQHF.

V usage is TRBV27 and J usage is TRBJ1-2; no clear D gene. Between the trimmed V and J ends, which lost 7 bases and 6 bases, there was a span of 21 bases. Germline CDR1 reads MNHEY; CDR2 reads SMNVEV (reference sequence). This CDR3 is 15 amino acids long. The CDR3 DNA follows: TGTGCCAGCACCCCGTTTAGCCGGTCCCCGAATGGCTACACCTTC. Its translation is CASTPFSRSPNGYTF.

V is TRBV6-5 and J is TRBJ1-1; 8 bases are a match to TRBD1. Germline trimming cut 6 bases from V and 2 bases from J; bases unmatched to any gene: 8. From germline, CDR1 is MNHEY and CDR2 SVGAGI. This CDR3 contains 15 residues. In nucleotides, the CDR3 is TGTGCCAGCAGAACCCCGACAGGGGTCAACACTGAAGCTTTCTTT. Its translation is CASRTPTGVNTEAFF.

The chain is built from TRBV5-4 and TRBJ2-5; D unclear. This CDR3 has 14 amino acids. Germline lookup yields CDR1 SGHNT and CDR2 YYREEE (reference sequence). Trimming stripped 2 bases from V and 0 bases from J, with 8 bases between. The CDR3 nucleotides read TGTGCCAGCAGCTTCGAACGGAACCAAGAGACCCAGTACTTC. Its translation is CASSFERNQETQYF. Combining the CDR3 with reference TRBV5-4 and TRBJ2-5 gives the whole variable domain ETGVTQSPTHLIKTRGQQVTLRCSSQSGHNTVSWYQQALGQGPQFIFQYYREEENGRGNFPPRFSGLQFPNYSSELNVNALELDDSALYLCASSFERNQETQYFGPGTRLLVL.

The genes are TRBV4-3 and TRBJ2-1, with a tentative D call TRBD2 (6 bases). V lost 0 bases and J 8 bases, leaving 14 bases between the germline ends. In germline, CDR1 is LGHNA, CDR2 YSLEER. The CDR3 is 15 residues long. CDR3 coding DNA: TGCGCCAGCAGCCAAGATAAACGGGAGAACGATGAGCAGTTCTTC. It yields the protein CASSQDKRENDEQFF.

The chain recombines TRBV19 with TRBJ1-4; 9 nucleotides match TRBD1. This CDR3 contains 14 residues. Germline V CDR1 and CDR2: LNHDA, SQIVND (reference sequence). V dropped 6 bases and J dropped 8; count of bases not matched to a gene: 7. CDR3 residues: CASSLTGGGEKLFF. The CDR3 DNA sequence: TGTGCCAGTAGCCTGACAGGGGGAGGCGAAAAACTGTTTTTT.

The V call is TRBV10-3, the J call TRBJ1-5, with 9 bases fitting TRBD1. Trimming cost V 4 bases and J 6 bases; bases outside gene matches: 4. Germline values: CDR1 ENHRY, CDR2 SYGVKD. The CDR3 covers 14 residues. The CDR3 reads CAISGQGGSQPQHF. The CDR3 bases are TGTGCCATCAGTGGACAGGGGGGAAGTCAGCCCCAGCATTTT.

This chain links TRBV2 with TRBJ2-1; the match to TRBD2 covers 12 bases. The V gene end was trimmed by 7 bases and the J gene end by 12 bases; junction bases not matched to a gene: 10. The CDR3 covers 14 residues. Germline V gene data show CDR1 as SNHLY and CDR2 as FYNNEI. The CDR3 DNA follows: TGTGCCAGCATCGGGACTAGCGGGTTGGGGGTGCAGTTCTTC. This translates into CASIGTSGLGVQFF. Full variable domain (outside the CDR3, taken from reference TRBV2 and TRBJ2-1): EPEVTQTPSHQVTQMGQEVILRCVPISNHLYFYWYRQILGQKVEFLVSFYNNEISEKSEIFDDQFSVERPDGSNFTLKIRSTKLEDSAMYFCASIGTSGLGVQFFGPGTRLTVL.

This clone was seen a few times. The chain combines TRBV7-2 with TRBJ2-7; D uncertain. Trimming removed 5 bases from V and 5 bases from J, with 16 bases in between. Germline V gene data show CDR1 as SGHTA and CDR2 as FQGNSA. CDR3 size: 14 residues. The CDR3, as DNA: TGTGCCAGCAGCCCCCAAAGGGATAGGGACGAGCAGTACTTC. Protein product: CASSPQRDRDEQYF.

V is TRBV27 and J is TRBJ1-2, with D tentatively TRBD1 (6 bases). CDR1 is MNHEY, CDR2 SMNVEV, per germline (reference sequence). V lost 11 bases and J lost 2, with 15 bases in between. The CDR3 has 13 residues. Here the CDR3 DNA reads TGTGCCTCTGGGGGCCACAGAAACTATGGCTACACCTTC. Its translation is CASGGHRNYGYTF.

CDR3 DNA sequence: TGTGCCAGCAGCCAGCCGGGGGCATATTCACCCCTCCACTTT. Translating gives CASSQPGAYSPLHF. The gene calls are TRBV7-9 and TRBJ1-6; D is perhaps TRBD1 (6 bases). V lost 5 bases and J lost 8, with 13 bases in between. Germline V gene lookup returns CDR1 SEHNR and CDR2 FQNEAQ (reference sequence). The CDR3 is 14 residues long.

The chain recombines TRBV5-5 with TRBJ1-1; D may be TRBD1 (5 bases). V lost 1 base and J 4 bases, leaving 14 bases between the germline ends. Germline V gives CDR1 SGHKS, CDR2 YYEKEE (reference sequence). This CDR3 has 15 amino acids. The CDR3 spells CASSLQAQGSTEAFF. CDR3 in DNA: TGTGCCAGCAGCTTGCAGGCCCAGGGAAGCACTGAAGCTTTCTTT.